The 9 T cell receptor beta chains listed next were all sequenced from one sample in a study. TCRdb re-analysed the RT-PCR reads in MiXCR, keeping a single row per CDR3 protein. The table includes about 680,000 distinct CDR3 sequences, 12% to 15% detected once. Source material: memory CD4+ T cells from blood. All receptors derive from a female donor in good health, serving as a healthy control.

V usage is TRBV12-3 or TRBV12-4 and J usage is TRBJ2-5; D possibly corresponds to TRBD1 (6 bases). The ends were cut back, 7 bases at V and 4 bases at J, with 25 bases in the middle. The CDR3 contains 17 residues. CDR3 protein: CASTLGRAGDTLETQYF. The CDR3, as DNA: TGTGCCAGCACTCTGGGCCGGGCTGGGGACACGTTAGAGACCCAGTACTTC.

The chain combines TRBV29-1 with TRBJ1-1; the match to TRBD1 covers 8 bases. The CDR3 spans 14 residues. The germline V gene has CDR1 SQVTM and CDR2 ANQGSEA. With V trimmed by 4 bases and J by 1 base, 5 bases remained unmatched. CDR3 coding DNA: TGCAGCGTTGTCAGGGGGCTAGGGAACACTGAAGCTTTCTTT. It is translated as CSVVRGLGNTEAFF.

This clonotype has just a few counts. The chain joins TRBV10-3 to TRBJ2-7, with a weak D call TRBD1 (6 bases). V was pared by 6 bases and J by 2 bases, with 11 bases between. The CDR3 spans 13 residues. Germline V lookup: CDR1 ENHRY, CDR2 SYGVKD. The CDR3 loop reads CAIRQGLPYEQYF. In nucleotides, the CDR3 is TGTGCCATCAGACAGGGCTTACCCTACGAGCAGTACTTC.

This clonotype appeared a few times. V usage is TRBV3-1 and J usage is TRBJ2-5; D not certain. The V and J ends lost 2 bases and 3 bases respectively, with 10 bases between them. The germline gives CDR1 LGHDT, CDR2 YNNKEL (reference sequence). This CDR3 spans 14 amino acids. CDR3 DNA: TGTGCCAGCAGCCAAACTGCGGCCGAAGAGACCCAGTACTTC. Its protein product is CASSQTAAEETQYF.

The CDR3 sequence: CASSLGPPRGRNTEAFF. The CDR3, as DNA: TGTGCCAGCAGCTTAGGTCCCCCCAGGGGCCGGAACACTGAAGCTTTCTTT. The J gene is TRBJ1-1, the V gene TRBV13; D is possibly TRBD1 (6 bases). The ends were cut back, 0 bases at V and 1 base at J, with 15 bases in the middle. Germline assignment: CDR1 PRHDT and CDR2 FYEKMQ (reference sequence). The CDR3 contains 17 residues.

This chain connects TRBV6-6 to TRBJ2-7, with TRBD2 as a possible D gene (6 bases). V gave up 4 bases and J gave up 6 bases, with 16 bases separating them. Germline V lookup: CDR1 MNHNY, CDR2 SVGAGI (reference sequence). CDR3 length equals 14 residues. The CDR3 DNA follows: TGTGCCAGCAGTTGGGGAGGCGGAGGCTCCGAGCAGTACTTC. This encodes CASSWGGGGSEQYF.

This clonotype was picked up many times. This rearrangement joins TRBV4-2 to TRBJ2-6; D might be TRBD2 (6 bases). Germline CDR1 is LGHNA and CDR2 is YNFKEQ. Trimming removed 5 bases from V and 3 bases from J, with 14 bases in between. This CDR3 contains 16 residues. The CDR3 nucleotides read TGTGCCAGCAGCACTATCCTAGCGAGTGGGGCCAACGTCCTGACTTTC. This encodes CASSTILASGANVLTF.

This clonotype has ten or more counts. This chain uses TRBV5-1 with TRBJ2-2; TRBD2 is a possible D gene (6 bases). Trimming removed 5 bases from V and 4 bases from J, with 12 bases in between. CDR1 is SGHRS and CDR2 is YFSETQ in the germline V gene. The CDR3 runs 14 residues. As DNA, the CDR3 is TGCGCCAGCAGAGTAGACGGGAGCACCGGGGAGCTGTTTTTT. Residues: CASRVDGSTGELFF.

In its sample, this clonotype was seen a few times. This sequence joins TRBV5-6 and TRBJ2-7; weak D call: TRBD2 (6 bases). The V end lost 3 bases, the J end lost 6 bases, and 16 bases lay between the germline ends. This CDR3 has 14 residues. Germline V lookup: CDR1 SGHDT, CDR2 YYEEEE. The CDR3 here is CASSSGRHGGEQYF. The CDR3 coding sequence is TGTGCCAGCAGCTCCGGACGGCACGGGGGCGAGCAGTACTTC.